This T cell receptor beta chain was profiled in a study of radiotherapy plus CTLA-4 blockade in lung cancer. Study in general: For 15% to 20% of patients, objective responses occurred, and about 33% had disease control. Study results and limitations: An expansion of tumor-derived TCR clones occurred in blood after radiotherapy plus ipilimumab.

For this clone: The antigen remains unidentified.

Measured with immunoSEQ multiplex PCR; TCRdb has only the in-frame clones, and not every one. The sample lists 65,000 to 90,000 clones; around nine tenths were seen once. V lost 2 bases and J lost 3, with 10 bases in between. This CDR3 has 14 residues. In germline, CDR1 is SGHAT, CDR2 FQDESV (reference sequence). Treatment of patients with chemo-refractory metastatic non-small-cell lung cancer consisted of focal radiation plus CTLA-4 blockade with ipilimumab. The clonotype was recovered from a human donor with non-small cell lung cancer who had stable disease on radiotherapy plus ipilimumab. The chain joins TRBV11-1 to TRBJ1-1; D gene ambiguous. The specimen was peripheral blood, collected from a patient treated with radiotherapy plus ipilimumab. This CDR3 reads CASSLSRIDTEAFF. In DNA form, the CDR3 reads TGTGCCAGCAGCTTAAGCAGGATAGACACTGAAGCTTTCTTT.